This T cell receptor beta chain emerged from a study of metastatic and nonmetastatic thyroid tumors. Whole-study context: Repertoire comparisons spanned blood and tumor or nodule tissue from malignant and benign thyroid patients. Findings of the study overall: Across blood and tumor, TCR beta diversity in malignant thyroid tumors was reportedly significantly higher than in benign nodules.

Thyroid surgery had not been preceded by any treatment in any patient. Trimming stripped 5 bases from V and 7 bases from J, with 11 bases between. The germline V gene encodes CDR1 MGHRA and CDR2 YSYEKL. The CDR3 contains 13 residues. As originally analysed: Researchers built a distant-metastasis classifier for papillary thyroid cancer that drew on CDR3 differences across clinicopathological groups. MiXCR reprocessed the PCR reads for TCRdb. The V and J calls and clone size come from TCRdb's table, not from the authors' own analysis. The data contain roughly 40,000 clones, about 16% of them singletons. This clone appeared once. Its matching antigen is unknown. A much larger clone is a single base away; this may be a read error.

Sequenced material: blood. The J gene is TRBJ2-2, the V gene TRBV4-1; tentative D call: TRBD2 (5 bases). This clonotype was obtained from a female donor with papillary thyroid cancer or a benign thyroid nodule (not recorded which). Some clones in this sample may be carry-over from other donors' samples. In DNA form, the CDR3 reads TGCGCCAGCAGCTCTTTAGCGTACGGGGAGCTGTTTTTT. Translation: CASSSLAYGELFF.